This passage covers 32 T cell receptor beta chains from one sample sequenced in a study of shared clonotypes between healthy human individuals. CD45RO-negative CD8 cells positively selected for CCR7 made up the naive population, which excluded terminally differentiated effector memory CD45RA+ cells. Using immunoSEQ multiplex PCR, the repertoire was profiled, and TCRdb retains in-frame clones only, with some absent. Seen here are around 610,000 clones, 95% to 97% observed once, and the top ten hold 0.11%. Sequencing used naive CD8+ T cells sorted from blood. The receptors shown here come from a woman aged 25 to 39 in good health.

This clone was detected only once. The rearrangement uses TRBV27 and TRBJ2-1; D remains unclear. The ends were cut back, 0 bases at V and 3 bases at J, with 6 bases in the middle. The CDR3 is 14 residues long. Germline V lookup: CDR1 MNHEY, CDR2 SMNVEV (reference sequence). CDR3 sequence: CASSLSGDYNEQFF. The CDR3 nucleotides are TGTGCCAGCAGTTTATCGGGCGACTACAATGAGCAGTTCTTC.

The chain has TRBV6-6 and TRBJ2-7, with a tentative D call TRBD2 (6 bases). This CDR3 contains 14 residues. Looked up from germline, CDR1 is MNHNY and CDR2 is SVGAGI (reference sequence). V lost 2 bases and J 3 bases, leaving 11 bases between the germline ends. Here the CDR3 DNA reads TGTGCCAGCAGTTACGCGGGATTGAGCTACGAGCAGTACTTC. This encodes CASSYAGLSYEQYF.

This sequence joins TRBV14 and TRBJ2-1; D gene unclear. Germline CDR1 reads SGHDN; CDR2 reads FVKESK. The CDR3 is made up of 16 amino acids. The germline V and J ends were trimmed by 0 bases and 4 bases, with 13 bases remaining between them. CDR3: CASSQDWLTTYNEQFF. For the CDR3, the DNA is TGTGCCAGCAGCCAAGATTGGCTAACTACTTACAATGAGCAGTTCTTC.

This chain links TRBV11-3 with TRBJ2-4; TRBD2 matches 8 bases. This CDR3 comprises 15 residues. J lost 6 bases, V lost 5 bases, and 9 bases had no gene match. Germline lookup yields CDR1 SGHNT and CDR2 YENEEA. The CDR3 region is CASSHPGGVINIQYF. The CDR3 DNA reads TGTGCCAGCAGCCACCCGGGAGGGGTTATAAACATTCAGTACTTC.

The chain carries TRBV6-5 and TRBJ2-7; TRBD2 aligns across 8 bases. The CDR3 runs to 15 residues. CDR1 MNHEY and CDR2 SVGAGI come from the germline V gene. V was clipped by 5 bases and J by 6 bases; unmatched bases: 12. DNA of the CDR3: TGTGCCAGCAGTCCCTCGAGCGGGAGTTTGGTCGAGCAGTACTTC. Translating gives CASSPSSGSLVEQYF.

This clone has just one count. J is TRBJ2-7 and V is TRBV27, with TRBD2 identical over 14 bases. Germline values: CDR1 MNHEY, CDR2 SMNVEV (reference sequence). The CDR3 runs 16 residues. V shed 6 bases and J 5 bases; nucleotides not matched to a gene: 9. For the CDR3, the DNA is TGTGCCAGCAGCTGGGGACTAGCGGGAGTTGGGGACGAGCAGTACTTC. Translation gives CASSWGLAGVGDEQYF.

The chain links TRBV19 to TRBJ2-1, with 11 bases lining up with TRBD2. The junction had 4 bases not matched to a gene; V was cut back by 4 bases and J by 8 bases. The CDR3 has 14 residues. The germline V gene encodes CDR1 LNHDA and CDR2 SQIVND (reference sequence). CDR3 nucleotide sequence: TGTGCCAGTAGTACGACTAGCGGGATCCATGAGCAGTTCTTC. Its protein is CASSTTSGIHEQFF.

The rearrangement uses TRBV7-9 and TRBJ2-2, with TRBD2 matching 7 bases. The CDR3 has 14 residues. Per the germline V gene, CDR1 is SEHNR and CDR2 is FQNEAQ (reference sequence). J lost 6 bases, V lost 5 bases, and 6 bases had no gene match. The CDR3 nucleotides are TGTGCCAGCAGCGGCCGGACTAGATCCGGGGAGCTGTTTTTT. This sequence encodes CASSGRTRSGELFF.

This clone occurred once. Written as DNA, the CDR3 is TGTGCCAGCCGGTCCGTCGCGGATTCCAATGAGCAGTTCTTC. Protein: CASRSVADSNEQFF. V usage is TRBV4-2 and J usage is TRBJ2-1, with D unclear. This CDR3 spans 14 amino acids. Trimming shortened V by 8 bases and J by 6 bases, and 17 bases separated the two germline ends. Germline V gene data show CDR1 as LGHNA and CDR2 as YNFKEQ.

This clone is a singleton in its sample. The rearrangement uses TRBV27 and TRBJ1-2; no clear D. This CDR3 region has 12 residues. The ends were cut back, 6 bases at V and 5 bases at J, with 10 bases in the middle. CDR1 and CDR2 from the germline V gene are MNHEY and SMNVEV (reference sequence). The CDR3 spells CASRVDGYGYTF. In nucleotides, the CDR3 is TGTGCCAGCAGGGTCGACGGTTATGGCTACACCTTC.

The rearrangement uses TRBV27 and TRBJ2-1; 8 bases line up with TRBD2. V gave up 5 bases and J gave up 1 base; unmatched junction bases: 10. CDR1 is MNHEY, CDR2 SMNVEV, per germline (reference sequence). This CDR3 region has 17 residues. DNA for the CDR3: TGTGCCAGCAGTCCCTCCCTGACTAGCGAGTCCTACAATGAGCAGTTCTTC. It codes for CASSPSLTSESYNEQFF.

This chain connects TRBV29-1 to TRBJ2-2, with D unresolved. The CDR3 contains 15 residues. The V gene lost 2 bases and the J gene lost 2 bases, with 12 bases spanning the gap. In germline, CDR1 is SQVTM, CDR2 ANQGSEA. Here the CDR3 DNA reads TGCAGCGTTGAATTTAGACACGCCAACACCGGGGAGCTGTTTTTT. Translation: CSVEFRHANTGELFF.

This clone came up once. The chain carries TRBV4-1 and TRBJ2-7; D gene uncertain. This CDR3 is 13 amino acids long. V was pared by 5 bases and J by 2 bases, with 10 bases between. Germline V lookup: CDR1 MGHRA, CDR2 YSYEKL. In nucleotides, the CDR3 is TGCGCCAGCAGCTTGGCAGCGACCTACGAGCAGTACTTC. Its translation: CASSLAATYEQYF.

This clone was seen a few times. The chain has TRBV2 and TRBJ1-5; D remains unclear. This CDR3 region has 13 residues. The V end was cut by 6 bases, the J end by 1 base, with 7 bases between. Germline CDR1 is SNHLY and CDR2 is FYNNEI. The CDR3 sequence: CASRILSNQPQHF. DNA of the CDR3: TGTGCCAGCAGGATTCTAAGCAATCAGCCCCAGCATTTT. Drawing the rest from reference TRBV2 and TRBJ1-5, the complete variable domain is EPEVTQTPSHQVTQMGQEVILRCVPISNHLYFYWYRQILGQKVEFLVSFYNNEISEKSEIFDDQFSVERPDGSNFTLKIRSTKLEDSAMYFCASRILSNQPQHFGDGTRLSIL.

CDR3 in DNA: TGTGCCAGCAGCGTAGTACGTGGGGCCTACAATGAGCAGTTCTTC. Protein: CASSVVRGAYNEQFF. V and J are TRBV9 and TRBJ2-1, with D unresolved. This CDR3 comprises 15 residues. V lost 0 bases to trimming and J lost 2 bases, with 9 bases between them. CDR1 and CDR2 (germline): SGDLS, YYNGEE.

This sequence joins TRBV7-8 and TRBJ2-5, with 7 positions matching TRBD2. V lost 4 bases to trimming and J lost 9 bases; unmatched junction nucleotides: 14. The CDR3 has 15 residues. Germline V gene sequence: CDR1 SGHVS, CDR2 FQNEAQ. The CDR3 loop reads CASSSPGEGFVAQYF. The CDR3, as DNA: TGTGCCAGCAGCTCCCCCGGGGAGGGGTTCGTCGCCCAGTACTTC.

The chain employs TRBV4-1 and TRBJ2-7; D unresolved. In germline, CDR1 is MGHRA, CDR2 YSYEKL. Trimming cost V 0 bases and J 4 bases, with 16 bases left between them. The CDR3 is made up of 16 amino acids. Here the CDR3 DNA reads TGCGCCAGCAGCCAAGATAGGACCGTTCTCGCGTACGAGCAGTACTTC. Translated: CASSQDRTVLAYEQYF.

The chain recombines TRBV5-6 with TRBJ1-2; D unresolved. The CDR3 has 12 amino acids. Germline loops: CDR1 SGHDT, CDR2 YYEEEE. The ends were cut back, 2 bases at V and 3 bases at J, with 5 bases in the middle. CDR3 sequence reads: CASSFADYGYTF. DNA for the CDR3: TGTGCCAGCAGCTTCGCTGACTATGGCTACACCTTC.

A single count supports this clone. V gene TRBV27 combines with J gene TRBJ1-1, with D possibly matching TRBD1 (5 bases). This CDR3 has 15 amino acids. V lost 6 bases to trimming and J lost 3 bases, with 17 bases between them. The V gene's germline CDR1 is MNHEY and CDR2 SMNVEV (reference sequence). The CDR3, as DNA: TGTGCCAGCAGCTCCTCGGGGGGTTCGGACACTGAAGCTTTCTTT. Amino acid sequence: CASSSSGGSDTEAFF.

The V call is TRBV5-6, the J call TRBJ2-1; D possibly corresponds to TRBD2 (6 bases). V lost 1 base to trimming and J lost 4 bases, with 9 bases between them. The CDR3 spans 14 residues. From germline, CDR1 is SGHDT and CDR2 YYEEEE. This chain's CDR3 is CASSLPGVYNEQFF. In DNA form, the CDR3 reads TGTGCCAGCAGCTTGCCGGGAGTGTACAATGAGCAGTTCTTC.

The genes are TRBV28 and TRBJ2-7; TRBD1 agrees at 7 bases. The germline V gene has CDR1 MDHEN and CDR2 SYDVKM. With V trimmed by 3 bases and J by 3 bases, 11 bases remained unmatched. This CDR3 is 16 amino acids long. CDR3 in DNA: TGTGCCAGCAGTTTCCCGATTCGGCAGGGGGACTACGAGCAGTACTTC. Protein: CASSFPIRQGDYEQYF.

This rearrangement joins TRBV28 to TRBJ2-7; tentative D call: TRBD1 (5 bases). V was trimmed by 6 bases and J by 3 bases, leaving 15 bases between them. The CDR3 length is 14 residues. Germline V gene lookup returns CDR1 MDHEN and CDR2 SYDVKM. The CDR3, as DNA: TGTGCCAGCAGCTCCCGCGACAGTCGCTACGAGCAGTACTTC. Protein sequence: CASSSRDSRYEQYF.

J is TRBJ1-1 and V is TRBV14; possible D gene TRBD1, 5 bases. The CDR3 is 14 amino acids. Germline values: CDR1 SGHDN, CDR2 FVKESK. Between the trimmed V and J ends, which lost 1 base and 6 bases, there was a span of 12 bases. CDR3 region: CASSQVRGAAEAFF. The CDR3 DNA is TGTGCCAGCAGCCAAGTGAGGGGCGCCGCTGAAGCTTTCTTT. The full variable domain, in which reference TRBV14 and TRBJ1-1 provide the parts outside the CDR3, is EAGVTQFPSHSVIEKGQTVTLRCDPISGHDNLYWYRRVMGKEIKFLLHFVKESKQDESGMPNNRFLAERTGGTYSTLKVQPAELEDSGVYFCASSQVRGAAEAFFGQGTRLTVV.

The V call is TRBV29-1, the J call TRBJ2-1; D possibly matches TRBD1 or TRBD2 (5 bases each). The CDR3 totals 14 residues. Germline V CDR1 and CDR2: SQVTM, ANQGSEA. V gave up 3 bases and J gave up 6 bases, with 15 bases separating them. The CDR3 DNA sequence: TGCAGCGTTGAGGGGCATGGGGGTATCAATGAGCAGTTCTTC. As protein: CSVEGHGGINEQFF.

This sequence joins TRBV5-4 and TRBJ1-6; 7 bases are a match to TRBD1. There are 14 residues in the CDR3. Trimming cost V 3 bases and J 6 bases; bases outside gene matches: 3. Germline V gene sequence: CDR1 SGHNT, CDR2 YYREEE (reference sequence). The CDR3 DNA is TGTGCCAGCAGCTCTGACAGGGCTAATTCACCCCTCCACTTT. Translated: CASSSDRANSPLHF.

This clone occurred once. The chain employs TRBV27 and TRBJ2-3; no definite D call. Germline V lookup: CDR1 MNHEY, CDR2 SMNVEV (reference sequence). CDR3 length: 16 residues. The germline V and J ends were trimmed by 6 bases and 0 bases, with 16 bases remaining between them. The DNA for the CDR3 is TGTGCCAGCAGCTCCGCGATTGGGGTTAGCACAGATACGCAGTATTTT. It encodes CASSSAIGVSTDTQYF.

This chain links TRBV2 with TRBJ2-7; D is possibly TRBD1 (5 bases). Germline V gene lookup returns CDR1 SNHLY and CDR2 FYNNEI. The CDR3 length is 14 residues. The V end lost 8 bases, the J end lost 1 base, and 15 bases lay between the germline ends. The CDR3 region is CASPTGNPSYEQYF. CDR3 DNA: TGTGCCAGCCCTACAGGCAACCCTTCCTACGAGCAGTACTTC. The variable domain in full, completed from reference TRBV2 and TRBJ2-7, reads EPEVTQTPSHQVTQMGQEVILRCVPISNHLYFYWYRQILGQKVEFLVSFYNNEISEKSEIFDDQFSVERPDGSNFTLKIRSTKLEDSAMYFCASPTGNPSYEQYFGPGTRLTVT.

The V gene is TRBV6-5, the J gene TRBJ2-1, with D uncertain. Trimming stripped 5 bases from V and 8 bases from J, with 10 bases between. Germline CDR1 reads MNHEY; CDR2 reads SVGAGI. The CDR3 totals 12 residues. CDR3 amino acids: CASSPNFDEQFF. CDR3 DNA: TGTGCCAGCAGTCCTAATTTCGATGAGCAGTTCTTC.

V and J are TRBV7-9 and TRBJ2-1; 12 bases are shared with TRBD2. CDR1 SEHNR and CDR2 FQNEAQ come from the germline V gene (reference sequence). Trimming removed 5 bases from V and 0 bases from J; junction bases left unmatched: 11. CDR3 length: 19 amino acids. This chain's CDR3 is CASSPTSGRHRYSYNEQFF. The CDR3 nucleotides are TGTGCCAGCAGCCCAACTAGCGGGAGGCACCGATACTCCTACAATGAGCAGTTCTTC.

V and J are TRBV28 and TRBJ2-7; possibly TRBD1 for D (5 bases). The CDR3 loop spans 13 amino acids. Per germline, CDR1 MDHEN and CDR2 SYDVKM. V was shortened by 7 bases and J by 1 base, with 11 bases between the two germline ends. The CDR3 protein is CASTDTDSYEQYF. The CDR3 DNA follows: TGTGCCAGCACGGACACCGATTCCTACGAGCAGTACTTC.

With respect to this clone: This sample includes further DNA sequences coding for the same CDR3. V gene TRBV11-2 combines with J gene TRBJ2-3; 9 bases match TRBD2. With 2 bases clipped from V and 6 bases from J, the junction kept 6 bases outside the gene matches. The CDR3 totals 15 residues. Germline CDR1 and CDR2: SGHAT and FQNNGV. The CDR3 region has the DNA TGTGCCAGCAGCTTACTAGCGGGGCCTACTGATACGCAGTATTTT. Translation: CASSLLAGPTDTQYF.

The chain joins TRBV29-1 to TRBJ2-7, with TRBD2 matching 10 bases. Germline-derived CDR1 and CDR2 are SQVTM and ANQGSEA. The V segment lost 7 bases and the J segment 5 bases; nucleotides outside the gene matches: 8. The CDR3 is 13 amino acids. For the CDR3, the DNA is TGCAGCGCTAAAGCGGGAGGGGGCGACGAGCAGTACTTC. Protein: CSAKAGGGDEQYF.